Listed below are T cell receptor beta chains from one sample, sequenced in a study of blood T cell repertoires in COVID-19. The assay was immunoSEQ multiplex PCR, and TCRdb's table has in-frame clones only and misses some. The profile shows roughly 100,000 clones, about 80% of them singletons. Sequencing was carried out using peripheral blood. The receptors shown here come from a human donor in a cohort sampled during active COVID-19. Both conserved end residues are part of each CDR3. The order of the fields is CDR3 length, V gene, clone size, J gene, D gene, CDR3 protein, CDR3 DNA. The D gene is left open where the match is weak. Only part of the rows carry a size: once, few, many, or a class if the clone is expanded.

length: 14; V: TRBV18; size: -; J: TRBJ2-7; D: -; CDR3: CASSPGQGTYEQYF; DNA: TGTGCCAGCTCACCGGGGCAAGGGACCTACGAGCAGTACTTC
length: 14; V: TRBV11-2; size: -; J: TRBJ2-7; D: TRBD1; CDR3: CASAEGQGPYEQYF; DNA: TGTGCCAGTGCGGAAGGACAGGGTCCATACGAGCAGTACTTC
length: 15; V: TRBV15; size: -; J: TRBJ2-7; D: TRBD2; CDR3: CATSRAPTGGYEQYF; DNA: TGTGCCACCAGCAGAGCCCCAACGGGAGGTTACGAGCAGTACTTC
length: 15; V: TRBV7-9; size: -; J: TRBJ1-2; D: TRBD1; CDR3: CASSPRQGLTYGYTF; DNA: TGTGCCAGCAGTCCAAGACAGGGCCTGACCTATGGCTACACCTTC
length: 13; V: TRBV5-6; size: -; J: TRBJ1-2; D: -; CDR3: CASSSQAHYGYTF; DNA: TGTGCCAGCAGCTCACAGGCACACTATGGCTACACCTTC
length: 13; V: TRBV7-9; size: -; J: TRBJ1-1; D: -; CDR3: CASSLVLLTEAFF; DNA: TGTGCCAGCAGCTTAGTTCTATTAACTGAAGCTTTCTTT
length: 14; V: TRBV6-5; size: -; J: TRBJ1-5; D: -; CDR3: CASRQRAVNQPQHF; DNA: TGTGCCAGCAGACAGAGGGCCGTCAATCAGCCCCAGCATTTT
length: 15; V: TRBV19; size: -; J: TRBJ2-7; D: -; CDR3: CASSSGTQKSIEQYF; DNA: TGTGCCAGTAGTTCCGGGACACAAAAGTCCATCGAGCAGTACTTC
length: 16; V: TRBV7-9; size: once; J: TRBJ2-7; D: TRBD1; CDR3: CASSKQGAEGGYEQYF; DNA: TGTGCCAGCAGCAAACAGGGGGCCGAGGGAGGCTACGAGCAGTACTTC
length: 13; V: TRBV2; size: -; J: TRBJ1-1; D: -; CDR3: CASTPDSNTEAFF; DNA: TGTGCCAGCACCCCTGACAGTAACACTGAAGCTTTCTTT
length: 11; V: TRBV28; size: -; J: TRBJ1-2; D: -; CDR3: CASSLSYGYTF; DNA: TGTGCCAGCAGTCTTTCGTATGGCTACACCTTC
length: 16; V: TRBV5-4; size: -; J: TRBJ2-7; D: TRBD1; CDR3: CASSPARTGGVYEQYF; DNA: TGTGCCAGCAGCCCAGCGCGGACAGGGGGCGTCTACGAGCAGTACTTC
length: 14; V: TRBV16; size: -; J: TRBJ1-6; D: -; CDR3: CASSRGLNNSPLHF; DNA: TGTGCCAGCAGCCGGGGCCTCAATAATTCACCCCTCCACTTT
length: 16; V: TRBV18; size: -; J: TRBJ2-3; D: TRBD2; CDR3: CASSPLGTSGKDTQYF; DNA: TGTGCCAGCTCACCCCTCGGGACTAGCGGGAAGGATACGCAGTATTTT
length: 14; V: TRBV19; size: few; J: TRBJ2-7; D: TRBD2; CDR3: CASSEDSGTYEQYF; DNA: TGTGCCAGTAGTGAAGATAGCGGGACCTACGAGCAGTACTTC
length: 15; V: TRBV19; size: -; J: TRBJ2-7; D: TRBD2; CDR3: CASSVTSGSNYEQYF; DNA: TGTGCCAGTAGTGTGACGAGCGGGAGTAATTACGAGCAGTACTTC
length: 14; V: TRBV2; size: -; J: TRBJ2-1; D: -; CDR3: CASSWTSPWNEQFF; DNA: TGTGCCAGCAGTTGGACATCGCCATGGAATGAGCAGTTCTTC
length: 16; V: TRBV20-1; size: -; J: TRBJ1-5; D: TRBD1; CDR3: CSASRGRTGEGQPQHF; DNA: TGCAGTGCTAGTAGGGGCAGGACAGGGGAGGGTCAGCCCCAGCATTTT
length: 13; V: TRBV12-3/TRBV12-4; size: -; J: TRBJ2-7; D: TRBD2; CDR3: CASSRGSSYEQYF; DNA: TGTGCCAGCAGTCGCGGGAGTTCGTACGAGCAGTACTTC
length: 13; V: TRBV7-9; size: -; J: TRBJ1-5; D: -; CDR3: CASSPTVSQPQHF; DNA: TGTGCCAGCAGCCCGACAGTCTCCCAGCCCCAGCATTTT
length: 15; V: TRBV30; size: -; J: TRBJ1-5; D: TRBD1; CDR3: CAWSLSGTGNQPQHF; DNA: TGTGCCTGGAGTCTAAGCGGGACAGGGAATCAGCCCCAGCATTTT
length: 11; V: TRBV28; size: -; J: TRBJ2-7; D: TRBD1; CDR3: CASSTRTGMNF; DNA: TGTGCCAGCAGTACCCGGACAGGGATGAACTTC
length: 16; V: TRBV7-2; size: -; J: TRBJ1-3; D: TRBD1; CDR3: CASSSTGGYSGNTIYF; DNA: TGTGCCAGCAGCTCCACAGGGGGTTACTCTGGAAACACCATATATTTT
length: 15; V: TRBV19; size: -; J: TRBJ1-5; D: -; CDR3: CASSINGGWGQPQHF; DNA: TGTGCCAGTAGTATAAACGGAGGCTGGGGTCAGCCCCAGCATTTT
length: 16; V: TRBV27; size: -; J: TRBJ2-2; D: TRBD1; CDR3: CASSLRGQAITGELFF; DNA: TGTGCCAGCAGTCTAAGGGGACAGGCGATCACCGGGGAGCTGTTTTTT
length: 14; V: TRBV11-2; size: few; J: TRBJ1-1; D: -; CDR3: CASSFRPRGTEAFF; DNA: TGTGCCAGCAGCTTCCGACCGCGCGGGACTGAAGCTTTCTTT
length: 13; V: TRBV3-1/TRBV3-2; size: -; J: TRBJ1-2; D: -; CDR3: CASSPRRSWGYTF; DNA: TGTGCCAGCAGCCCTCGACGGAGTTGGGGCTACACCTTC
length: 13; V: TRBV29-1; size: -; J: TRBJ1-2; D: -; CDR3: CSVAPSQGRGYTF; DNA: TGCAGCGTTGCTCCTTCACAGGGTCGAGGCTACACCTTC
length: 16; V: TRBV4-2; size: once; J: TRBJ2-2; D: TRBD2; CDR3: CASSQAAGGVTGELFF; DNA: TGTGCCAGCAGCCAAGCAGCGGGAGGGGTCACCGGGGAGCTGTTTTTT
length: 14; V: TRBV6-5; size: -; J: TRBJ1-5; D: -; CDR3: CASSYGRGTQPQHF; DNA: TGTGCCAGCAGTTACGGTCGGGGGACTCAGCCCCAGCATTTT
length: 15; V: TRBV10-3; size: -; J: TRBJ1-1; D: TRBD1; CDR3: CAIKSGTGSETEAFF; DNA: TGTGCCATCAAGAGCGGGACAGGATCGGAGACTGAAGCTTTCTTT
length: 17; V: TRBV4-2; size: -; J: TRBJ2-7; D: TRBD1; CDR3: CASSQELTGGQMRGQYF; DNA: TGTGCCAGCAGCCAAGAACTGACAGGGGGCCAGATGAGGGGGCAGTACTTC
length: 14; V: TRBV6-4; size: -; J: TRBJ2-1; D: TRBD2; CDR3: CASRGLAEHYEQFF; DNA: TGTGCCAGCAGGGGACTAGCTGAGCACTATGAGCAGTTCTTC
length: 14; V: TRBV10-3; size: -; J: TRBJ1-1; D: -; CDR3: CAISEYRENTEAFF; DNA: TGTGCCATCAGTGAGTACAGAGAGAACACTGAAGCTTTCTTT
length: 14; V: TRBV11-3; size: -; J: TRBJ2-5; D: TRBD2; CDR3: CASSRLAGDETQYF; DNA: TGTGCCAGCAGCCGACTAGCGGGAGATGAGACCCAGTACTTC
length: 17; V: TRBV9; size: -; J: TRBJ2-6; D: -; CDR3: CASSVGSAVSGANVLTF; DNA: TGTGCCAGCAGCGTAGGGTCTGCGGTCTCTGGGGCCAACGTCCTGACTTTC
length: 15; V: TRBV19; size: -; J: TRBJ1-1; D: -; CDR3: CASSRSGVSNTEAFF; DNA: TGTGCCAGTAGTCGTTCAGGGGTGTCGAACACTGAAGCTTTCTTT
length: 16; V: TRBV5-4; size: -; J: TRBJ2-7; D: -; CDR3: CASSPSASGDAYEQYF; DNA: TGTGCCAGCAGCCCTAGTGCGTCGGGAGACGCCTACGAGCAGTACTTC
length: 14; V: TRBV6-5; size: -; J: TRBJ1-1; D: -; CDR3: CASSYSPVNTEAFF; DNA: TGTGCCAGCAGTTATTCCCCAGTCAACACTGAAGCTTTCTTT
length: 14; V: TRBV3-1/TRBV3-2; size: once; J: TRBJ1-6; D: -; CDR3: CASSQSRQNSPLHF; DNA: TGTGCCAGCAGCCAATCCCGACAGAATTCACCCCTCCACTTT
length: 18; V: TRBV7-9; size: -; J: TRBJ2-1; D: TRBD2; CDR3: CASSLVNRLAGLYNEQFF; DNA: TGTGCCAGCAGCTTAGTAAACCGACTAGCGGGACTCTACAATGAGCAGTTCTTC
length: 14; V: TRBV28; size: few; J: TRBJ1-1; D: -; CDR3: CASSSGGTYTEAFF; DNA: TGTGCCAGCAGTTCGGGAGGGACATACACTGAAGCTTTCTTT